The 10 T cell receptor beta chains below come from one sample, sequenced in a study of T cell responses to AZD1222 COVID-19 vaccine (dated by TCRdb to about 2021). The time point label here, explained by the study, means: about 28 days (+/-7) after the second vaccine dose. Preparation of the library involved the immunoSEQ multiplex PCR assay. This immuneACCESS table, as held by TCRdb, lists in-frame sequences with V and J called but not all clones. Of the missing ones, under half trace to an unresolved V gene in checked studies; the others have no known cause. A total of 140,000 to 150,000 clones appear in this sample, about 90% of them only once. The top ten hold 2.5% to 4% of the sample. The sequencing used peripheral blood, collected 28 days after the second AZD1222 dose. The receptors were sampled from an adult who received the AZD1222 COVID-19 vaccine.

The chain uses TRBV16 and TRBJ2-3; 7 nucleotides align to TRBD2. This CDR3 contains 15 residues. Germline CDR1 KGHSY, CDR2 FQNENV. The J segment lost 0 bases and the V segment lost 5 bases, leaving 5 bases of the junction unmatched. CDR3 nucleotides: TGTGCCAGCAGCTACGGGAGGACTAGCACAGATACGCAGTATTTT. This codes for CASSYGRTSTDTQYF.

This clone was observed a handful of times. Here the CDR3 reads CASSLSSRGRELAFF. CDR3 DNA sequence: TGTGCCAGCAGTTTATCGAGTCGGGGGCGGGAACTAGCTTTCTTT. V is TRBV27 and J is TRBJ1-1; a possible D gene is TRBD1 (6 bases). Per germline, CDR1 MNHEY and CDR2 SMNVEV (reference sequence). V lost 0 bases to trimming and J lost 10 bases, with 18 bases between them. This CDR3 has 15 residues.

The rearrangement joins TRBV19 to TRBJ2-7; perhaps TRBD1 as D (5 bases). Germline CDR1 LNHDA, CDR2 SQIVND (reference sequence). V lost 8 bases to trimming and J lost 2 bases, with 13 bases between them. The CDR3 length is 13 residues. In nucleotides, the CDR3 is TGTGCCAGTCGGCATCCGACAGCCTACGAGCAGTACTTC. It translates to CASRHPTAYEQYF.

This chain uses TRBV6-5 with TRBJ1-1; a possible D gene is TRBD1 (5 bases). The CDR3 spans 13 residues. CDR1 and CDR2 (germline): MNHEY, SVGAGI. Trimming stripped 6 bases from V and 5 bases from J, with 13 bases between. CDR3 region: CASRTGLSTEAFF. The DNA for the CDR3 is TGTGCCAGCAGGACGGGACTTTCGACTGAAGCTTTCTTT.

The chain combines TRBV15 with TRBJ2-6; no clear D gene. Germline V lookup: CDR1 LNHNV, CDR2 YYDKDF (reference sequence). V shed 0 bases and J shed 2 bases, with 8 bases lying between them. The CDR3 contains 16 residues. CDR3 sequence (DNA): TGTGCCACCAGCAGAGATCGAACAGCTGGGGCCAACGTCCTGACTTTC. Translation gives CATSRDRTAGANVLTF.

This chain links TRBV28 with TRBJ1-3, with 7 positions matching TRBD1. CDR3 size: 15 residues. The germline V gene encodes CDR1 MDHEN and CDR2 SYDVKM. V dropped 4 bases and J dropped 4; count of bases not matched to a gene: 7. The CDR3 loop reads CASSSQRGPGNTIYF. The CDR3 DNA follows: TGTGCCAGCAGTTCTCAAAGGGGGCCCGGAAACACCATATATTTT.

This clone was seen once. For the CDR3, the DNA is TGTGCCAGCAGCAAACAGGGGGATAGTGGCTACACCTTC. It specifies CASSKQGDSGYTF. The rearrangement links TRBV6-5 to TRBJ1-2; 8 bases are shared with TRBD1. V shed 6 bases and J 7 bases; nucleotides not matched to a gene: 7. Germline loops: CDR1 MNHEY, CDR2 SVGAGI. CDR3 length: 13 amino acids.

In this sample, this clone turned up once. The rearrangement joins TRBV28 to TRBJ1-5; no definite D call. Germline V gene lookup returns CDR1 MDHEN and CDR2 SYDVKM. Deletions cut 5 bases from V and 2 bases from J, with 13 bases between. The CDR3 runs 15 residues. This CDR3 is CASSPPWARNQPQHF. For the CDR3, the DNA is TGTGCCAGCAGTCCACCGTGGGCCCGCAATCAGCCCCAGCATTTT. The variable domain in full, with the rest retrieved from reference TRBV28 and TRBJ1-5, is DVKVTQSSRYLVKRTGEKVFLECVQDMDHENMFWYRQDPGLGLRLIYFSYDVKMKEKGDIPEGYSVSREKKERFSLILESASTNQTSMYLCASSPPWARNQPQHFGDGTRLSIL.

V gene TRBV19 combines with J gene TRBJ2-5, with D maybe TRBD1 (6 bases). The V end lost 5 bases, the J end lost 5 bases, and 12 bases lay between the germline ends. Germline-derived CDR1 and CDR2 are LNHDA and SQIVND (reference sequence). The CDR3 runs 13 residues. The CDR3 spells CASSLGQSETQYF. For the CDR3, the DNA is TGTGCCAGTAGTTTAGGACAGTCGGAGACCCAGTACTTC.

V is TRBV3-1 (or the pseudogene TRBV3-2) and J is TRBJ2-7, with 11 positions matching TRBD2. Unmatched junction bases numbered 6, after V lost 2 bases and J lost 0 bases. The germline gives CDR1 LGHDT, CDR2 YNNKEL (reference sequence). This CDR3 has 17 residues. The CDR3 DNA reads TGTGCCAGCAGCCAACCAGGGACTAGCGGATCCTCCTACGAGCAGTACTTC. The encoded protein is CASSQPGTSGSSYEQYF.